This T cell receptor beta chain appears in the sequencing data of a study of shared clonotypes between healthy human individuals. Study-wide results and limits: A reduction in generation probabilities was seen for non-shared clonotypes relative to those shared by all four donors.

In the case of this clone: Its target is unknown.

Some clones are missing from TCRdb's copy, which holds only in-frame ones; the method was immunoSEQ multiplex PCR. The sample records 850,000 to 1,200,000 clones, about 77% being singletons. Germline V gives CDR1 SGHAT, CDR2 FQNNGV. The CDR3 is 15 amino acids. Unmatched junction bases numbered 9, after V lost 4 bases and J lost 8 bases. The sequenced sample consisted of memory CD4+ T cells sorted from blood. The subset here: CD45RA-negative fraction. The sequence derives from a man aged 18 to 30 in good health. J is TRBJ2-1 and V is TRBV11-2; 9 positions match TRBD1. The CDR3, as DNA: TGTGCCAGCAGCTCACCGGGACAGGGAATCGATGAGCAGTTCTTC. It codes for CASSSPGQGIDEQFF.